This is a list of T cell receptor beta chains from one sample in a study of shared clonotypes between healthy human individuals. Repertoires were generated with immunoSEQ multiplex PCR, while TCRdb's copy carries only in-frame clones and drops some. Of some 1.4 million clones in the sample, more than 95% were seen once. Sequencing was carried out using naive CD4+ T cells sorted from blood. The receptors shown here come from a man aged 25-40 years in good health. The CDR3 runs from the conserved cysteine through the conserved F or W. For some rows the clone size is stated as once, few or many, or as a class when expanded; others skip it.

V: TRBV7-2; J: TRBJ1-2; size: .; CDR3: CASSFGSRGIYGYTF
V: TRBV20-1; J: TRBJ2-1; size: .; CDR3: CSAPTYNEQFF
V: TRBV7-9; J: TRBJ1-2; size: .; CDR3: CASSHKTLYGYTF
V: TRBV11-2; J: TRBJ2-2; size: once; CDR3: CASSLHPQGAASTGELFF
V: TRBV5-4; J: TRBJ2-7; size: few; CDR3: CASSLGGDTTYEQYF
V: TRBV2; J: TRBJ1-4; size: .; CDR3: CASTGQGARFIDEKLFF
V: TRBV6-1; J: TRBJ1-2; size: .; CDR3: CASSETPGGPFYGYTF
V: TRBV11-2; J: TRBJ2-7; size: .; CDR3: CASSLSPPREQYF
V: TRBV5-6; J: TRBJ2-7; size: once; CDR3: CASSPGQGRNEQYF
V: TRBV5-6; J: TRBJ1-2; size: .; CDR3: CASSAGGTGGRVAGYTF
V: TRBV5-6; J: TRBJ2-7; size: .; CDR3: CASATLTTLAPYEQYF
V: TRBV27; J: TRBJ1-1; size: .; CDR3: CASSSAVTRNTEAFF
V: TRBV29-1; J: TRBJ2-2; size: once; CDR3: CSVDGGNTGELFF
V: TRBV29-1; J: TRBJ2-3; size: .; CDR3: CSVSGTSAASGTQYF
V: TRBV18; J: TRBJ2-1; size: .; CDR3: CASSPEATSWLSSYNEQFF
V: TRBV5-1; J: TRBJ1-1; size: .; CDR3: CASSRSGQLNTEAFF
V: TRBV25-1; J: TRBJ2-7; size: .; CDR3: CASRGTAPYEQYF
V: TRBV19; J: TRBJ1-1; size: once; CDR3: CASSIVQGGTEAFF
V: TRBV7-3; J: TRBJ2-2; size: .; CDR3: CASSSTSGRSGELFF
V: TRBV9; J: TRBJ2-3; size: .; CDR3: CASSVVSGSGTSTDTQYF
V: TRBV6-6; J: TRBJ2-1; size: .; CDR3: CASGSGTEVWNEQFF
V: TRBV6-4; J: TRBJ2-3; size: .; CDR3: CASSPISGVADTQYF
V: TRBV6-5; J: TRBJ2-7; size: .; CDR3: CASSYRGQGSYEQYF
V: TRBV5-5; J: TRBJ2-3; size: .; CDR3: CASSWQGQVTDTQYF
V: TRBV10-3; J: TRBJ2-7; size: .; CDR3: CAISSPRLAGLYEQYF
V: TRBV11-2; J: TRBJ2-7; size: .; CDR3: CASSLGQRQYF
V: TRBV10-2; J: TRBJ1-3; size: .; CDR3: CASSESVRSLRYF
V: TRBV28; J: TRBJ2-3; size: .; CDR3: CASSLSATDTQYF
V: TRBV5-8; J: TRBJ2-2; size: .; CDR3: CASSPLGTGQNTGELFF
V: TRBV15; J: TRBJ2-5; size: .; CDR3: CATSARTGTSWETQYF
V: TRBV11-2; J: TRBJ2-3; size: .; CDR3: CASSLNPADTQYF
V: TRBV25-1; J: TRBJ2-3; size: .; CDR3: CASSQIDRVRDTQYF
V: TRBV4-1; J: TRBJ2-7; size: .; CDR3: CASSPMLYRGEQYF
V: TRBV2; J: TRBJ2-7; size: .; CDR3: CASGTSPHGEQYF
V: TRBV6-5; J: TRBJ2-1; size: .; CDR3: CASGDPGWSEQFF
V: TRBV15; J: TRBJ2-3; size: .; CDR3: CATSREPGKRGDTQYF
V: TRBV28; J: TRBJ2-7; size: .; CDR3: CASNLGTSGRGSYEQYF
V: TRBV27; J: TRBJ2-7; size: .; CDR3: CASSLGTGGFSYEQYF
V: TRBV19; J: TRBJ2-7; size: .; CDR3: CAYLPGGMGYEQYF
V: TRBV2; J: TRBJ2-1; size: once; CDR3: CASSAPSRGTGGAGGYNEQFF
V: TRBV9; J: TRBJ2-1; size: .; CDR3: CASSPAGGGTSYNEQFF
V: TRBV28; J: TRBJ1-2; size: once; CDR3: CASSDRVGGYTF
V: TRBV2; J: TRBJ2-3; size: .; CDR3: CASREGRDYPDTQYF
V: TRBV7-3; J: TRBJ2-1; size: .; CDR3: CASSLVAGRFDEQFF
V: TRBV10-2; J: TRBJ2-5; size: .; CDR3: CASSEARLAGGETQYF
V: TRBV5-1; J: TRBJ1-1; size: .; CDR3: CASSFEGLDTEAFF
V: TRBV19; J: TRBJ2-7; size: .; CDR3: CASSKARGYEQYF
V: TRBV7-9; J: TRBJ2-3; size: .; CDR3: CASSLQGFTDTQYF